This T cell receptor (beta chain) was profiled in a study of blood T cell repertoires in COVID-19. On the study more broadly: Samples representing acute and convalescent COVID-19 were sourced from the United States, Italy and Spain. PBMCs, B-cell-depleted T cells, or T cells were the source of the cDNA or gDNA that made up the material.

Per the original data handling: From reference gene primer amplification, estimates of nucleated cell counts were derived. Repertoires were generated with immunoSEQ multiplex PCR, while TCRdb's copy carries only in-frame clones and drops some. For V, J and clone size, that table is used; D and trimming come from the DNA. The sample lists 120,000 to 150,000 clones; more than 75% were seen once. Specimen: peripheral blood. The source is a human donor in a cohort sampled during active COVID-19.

CDR3 nucleotides: TGCAGCGTCGGACAGGGATACAATGAGCAGTTCTTC. This translates into CSVGQGYNEQFF. This chain links TRBV29-1 with TRBJ2-1; 8 positions agree with TRBD1. Looked up from germline, CDR1 is SQVTM and CDR2 is ANQGSEA. Germline trimming cut 6 bases from V and 4 bases from J; bases unmatched to any gene: 2. The CDR3 runs to 12 residues.